These 18 T cell receptor beta chains were all obtained from the same sample, sequenced in a study of cytomegalovirus exposure and HLA in healthy donors. PCR was performed using 60 Vbeta and 13 Jbeta primers. This table comes from immunoSEQ multiplex PCR, and its TCRdb copy is limited to in-frame clones, with some not included. The sample lists some 110,000 clones; 70% to 80% were seen once. Specimen: PBMCs. The receptors come from a boy aged 10-17 years in good health and CMV-seronegative.

V gene TRBV4-1 combines with J gene TRBJ2-7, with TRBD2 identical over 9 bases. The V and J ends lost 3 bases and 6 bases, in that order; junction bases with no gene match: 3. This CDR3 has 13 residues. Germline V lookup: CDR1 MGHRA, CDR2 YSYEKL. CDR3 sequence (DNA): TGCGCCAGCAGCCAGAAAGCGGGGGGCGAGCAGTACTTC. Amino acid sequence: CASSQKAGGEQYF.

The gene calls are TRBV5-8 and TRBJ2-5; 13 nucleotides agree with TRBD2. V shed 3 bases and J 5 bases; nucleotides not matched to a gene: 7. Germline V lookup: CDR1 SGHTS, CDR2 YDEGEE. The CDR3 is 16 amino acids. CDR3 amino acids: CASSWGLAGIEETQYF. In nucleotides, the CDR3 is TGTGCCAGCAGCTGGGGACTAGCGGGGATCGAGGAGACCCAGTACTTC. Looking up the rest from reference TRBV5-8 and TRBJ2-5 gives the full variable domain: EAGVTQSPTHLIKTRGQQATLRCSPISGHTSVYWYQQALGLGLQFLLWYDEGEERNRGNFPPRFSGRQFPNYSSELNVNALELEDSALYLCASSWGLAGIEETQYFGPGTRLLVL.

In this sample, this clone turned up a few times. The genes are TRBV7-3 and TRBJ2-1, with TRBD2 as a possible D gene (5 bases). Germline CDR1 is SGHTA and CDR2 is FQGTGA. Trimming left V 5 bases short and J 0 bases short, with 8 bases between. The CDR3 sequence is 14 residues long. As DNA, the CDR3 is TGTGCCAGCAGCCCCGGAGGCTCCTACAATGAGCAGTTCTTC. Translating it yields CASSPGGSYNEQFF.

In this sample, this clone turned up a few times. CDR3 sequence (DNA): TGTGCCAGCTCACCTGACAGGGAGAAGTTCTTC. Its translation is CASSPDREKFF. This chain links TRBV18 with TRBJ2-1; 7 bases fit TRBD1. From germline, CDR1 is KGHSH and CDR2 LQKENI. The CDR3 is 11 residues long. V lost 3 bases, J lost 14 bases, and 4 bases stayed unmatched.

This clone was detected once. This chain links TRBV28 with TRBJ1-1; TRBD1 might be the D (6 bases). The CDR3 covers 14 residues. Germline V gene data show CDR1 as MDHEN and CDR2 as SYDVKM. The ends were cut back, 3 bases at V and 5 bases at J, with 13 bases in the middle. CDR3 DNA sequence: TGTGCCAGCAGTTTTAAGGACAGAGTGACTGAAGCTTTCTTT. Encoded protein: CASSFKDRVTEAFF.

For the CDR3, the DNA is TGTGCCAGCAGCCCCTTGGGGCTAGCGGAATACGAGCAGTACTTC. This codes for CASSPLGLAEYEQYF. The chain joins TRBV5-6 to TRBJ2-7; TRBD2 matches at 7 bases. The CDR3 is 15 residues long. Trimming took 4 bases from V and 4 from J; bases not matched to a gene: 11. Germline CDR1 and CDR2: SGHDT and YYEEEE.

The chain recombines TRBV5-6 with TRBJ2-2; D might be TRBD1 (6 bases). V shed 4 bases and J shed 4 bases, with 20 bases lying between them. The CDR3 is 17 residues long. Per the germline V gene, CDR1 is SGHDT and CDR2 is YYEEEE. The CDR3 is CASSMGWAVGATGELFF. CDR3 sequence (DNA): TGTGCCAGCAGCATGGGCTGGGCGGTGGGGGCCACCGGGGAGCTGTTTTTT.

This rearrangement joins TRBV7-3 to TRBJ2-1, with TRBD2 identical over 16 bases. The CDR3 has 17 amino acids. The J segment lost 9 bases and the V segment lost 2 bases, leaving 7 bases of the junction unmatched. In germline, CDR1 is SGHTA, CDR2 FQGTGA. CDR3 region: CASSLPGLAGGSGEQFF. In DNA, the CDR3 is TGTGCCAGCAGCTTACCGGGACTAGCGGGAGGGTCAGGTGAGCAGTTCTTC.

In this sample, this clone turned up a few times. This sequence joins TRBV6-4 and TRBJ1-1, with D perhaps TRBD1 (5 bases). V lost 2 bases and J 0 bases, leaving 19 bases between the germline ends. The CDR3 spans 18 residues. The germline V gene has CDR1 MRHNA and CDR2 SNTAGT. CDR3 bases: TGTGCCAGCAGTGACCCCCGGGGCTGGGAGGGGATGAACACTGAAGCTTTCTTT. Translation: CASSDPRGWEGMNTEAFF.

The chain links TRBV11-3 to TRBJ2-7, with a possible D match to TRBD2 (5 bases). The length of the CDR3 is 11 residues. Trimming took off 5 bases at V and 3 bases at J, with 5 bases between the two ends. CDR1 is SGHNT, CDR2 YENEEA, per germline. The CDR3 sequence is CASSRDYEQYF. CDR3 in DNA: TGTGCCAGCAGCCGGGACTACGAGCAGTACTTC.

The J gene is TRBJ1-4, the V gene TRBV10-3, with D unclear. V gave up 0 bases and J gave up 0 bases, with 14 bases separating them. The CDR3 sequence is 18 residues long. Germline V CDR1 and CDR2: ENHRY, SYGVKD. CDR3 residues: CAISESVIGGATNEKLFF. CDR3 DNA: TGTGCCATCAGTGAGTCCGTGATAGGAGGTGCAACTAATGAAAAACTGTTTTTT.

The chain is built from TRBV11-2 and TRBJ2-5; 9 nucleotides align to TRBD2. TRBJ2-7 matches the DNA end more closely, so the J call is doubtful. The CDR3 length is 15 residues. CDR1 is SGHAT, CDR2 FQNNGV, per germline. The CDR3 coding sequence is TGTGCCAGCAGCTTACTAGCGGGACCATCCTACGAGCAGTACTTC. Encoded protein: CASSLLAGPSYEQYF.

This rearrangement joins TRBV7-9 to TRBJ2-7; tentative D call: TRBD2 (6 bases). The CDR3 is made up of 17 amino acids. V gave up 4 bases and J gave up 4 bases, with 23 bases separating them. Germline loops: CDR1 SEHNR, CDR2 FQNEAQ (reference sequence). The CDR3 spells CASSSREELKGTYEQYF. In DNA, the CDR3 is TGTGCCAGCAGCTCCCGAGAAGAACTAAAAGGGACTTACGAGCAGTACTTC.

The chain couples TRBV5-6 to TRBJ2-2; TRBD2 matches at 12 bases. The CDR3 is 16 amino acids. V was pared by 1 base and J by 8 bases, with 6 bases of the junction left unmatched. Per the germline V gene, CDR1 is SGHDT and CDR2 is YYEEEE. The CDR3 DNA reads TGTGCCAGCAGCTTGCTACTAGCGGGAGGCCCAGGGGAGCTGTTTTTT. Its protein product is CASSLLLAGGPGELFF.

The chain recombines TRBV28 with TRBJ2-7; 9 positions match TRBD2. The CDR3 is 14 residues long. CDR1 is MDHEN, CDR2 SYDVKM, per germline. With V trimmed by 2 bases and J by 7 bases, 6 bases remained unmatched. The CDR3: CASSLLAGFIEQYF. The CDR3 DNA follows: TGTGCCAGCAGTTTACTAGCGGGATTTATAGAGCAGTACTTC.

V gene TRBV10-3 combines with J gene TRBJ2-3, with 9 nucleotides matching TRBD2. CDR1 is ENHRY, CDR2 SYGVKD, per germline. With V trimmed by 6 bases and J by 6 bases, 7 bases remained unmatched. The CDR3 length is 14 residues. The CDR3: CAIRTSGSEDTQYF. The CDR3 DNA reads TGTGCCATCAGGACTAGCGGTTCTGAGGATACGCAGTATTTT.

V is TRBV10-3 and J is TRBJ2-3; 9 bases are a match to TRBD2. CDR3 size: 16 residues. Germline CDR1 is ENHRY and CDR2 is SYGVKD. Trimming removed 3 bases from V and 4 bases from J; junction bases left unmatched: 8. CDR3 DNA: TGTGCCATCAGTGAATTGCTTAGCGGGAGCCCAGATACGCAGTATTTT. It is translated as CAISELLSGSPDTQYF.

The rearrangement joins TRBV7-8 to TRBJ1-6; D gene unclear. Germline V lookup: CDR1 SGHVS, CDR2 FQNEAQ. V lost 5 bases and J lost 12, with 14 bases in between. The CDR3 is 13 residues long. This CDR3 reads CASSEGRGGPLHF. The CDR3 nucleotides read TGTGCCAGCAGCGAAGGACGCGGAGGACCCCTCCACTTT.